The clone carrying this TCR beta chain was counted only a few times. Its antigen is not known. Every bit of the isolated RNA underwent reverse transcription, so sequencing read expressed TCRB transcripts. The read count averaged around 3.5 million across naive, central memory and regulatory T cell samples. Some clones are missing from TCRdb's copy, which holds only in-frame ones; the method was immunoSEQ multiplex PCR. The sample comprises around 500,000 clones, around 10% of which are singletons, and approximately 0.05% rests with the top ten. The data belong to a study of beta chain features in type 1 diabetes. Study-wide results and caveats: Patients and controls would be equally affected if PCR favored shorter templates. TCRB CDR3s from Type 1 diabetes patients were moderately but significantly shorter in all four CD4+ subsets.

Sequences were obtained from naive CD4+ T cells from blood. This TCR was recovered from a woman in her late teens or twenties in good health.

As DNA, the CDR3 is TGTGCCAGCAGTTTATATGATAAGCAGTACTTC. This translates into CASSLYDKQYF. The V call is TRBV28, the J call TRBJ2-7, with D unclear. The CDR3 totals 11 residues. Trimming took off 1 base at V and 8 bases at J, with 6 bases between the two ends. From germline, CDR1 is MDHEN and CDR2 SYDVKM.